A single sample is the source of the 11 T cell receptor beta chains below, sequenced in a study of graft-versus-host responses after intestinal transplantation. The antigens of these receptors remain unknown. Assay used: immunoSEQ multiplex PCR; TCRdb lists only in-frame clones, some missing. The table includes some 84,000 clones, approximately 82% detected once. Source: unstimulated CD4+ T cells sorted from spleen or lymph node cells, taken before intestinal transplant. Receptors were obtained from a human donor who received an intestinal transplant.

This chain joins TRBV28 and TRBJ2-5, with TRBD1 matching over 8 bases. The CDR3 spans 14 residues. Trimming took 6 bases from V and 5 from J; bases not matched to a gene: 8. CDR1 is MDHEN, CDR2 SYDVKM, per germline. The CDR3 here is CASSRTGPMETQYF. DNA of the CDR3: TGTGCCAGCAGCCGGACAGGGCCGATGGAGACCCAGTACTTC.

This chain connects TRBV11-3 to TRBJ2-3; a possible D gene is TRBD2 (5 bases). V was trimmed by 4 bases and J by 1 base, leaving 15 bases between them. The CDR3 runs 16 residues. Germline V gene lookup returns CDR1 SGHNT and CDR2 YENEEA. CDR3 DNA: TGTGCCAGCAGCTCCTGGGCTGGTAGCGGCACAGATACGCAGTATTTT. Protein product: CASSSWAGSGTDTQYF. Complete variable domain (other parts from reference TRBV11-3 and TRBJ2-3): EAGVVQSPRYKIIEKKQPVAFWCNPISGHNTLYWYLQNLGQGPELLIRYENEEAVDDSQLPKDRFSAERLKGVDSTLKIQPAELGDSAVYLCASSSWAGSGTDTQYFGPGTRLTVL.

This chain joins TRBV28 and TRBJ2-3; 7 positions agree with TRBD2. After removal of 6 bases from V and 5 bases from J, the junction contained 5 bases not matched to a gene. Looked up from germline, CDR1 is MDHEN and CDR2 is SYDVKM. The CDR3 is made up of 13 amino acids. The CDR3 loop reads CASSYGGLDTQYF. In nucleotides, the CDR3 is TGTGCCAGCAGCTACGGGGGGTTAGATACGCAGTATTTT.

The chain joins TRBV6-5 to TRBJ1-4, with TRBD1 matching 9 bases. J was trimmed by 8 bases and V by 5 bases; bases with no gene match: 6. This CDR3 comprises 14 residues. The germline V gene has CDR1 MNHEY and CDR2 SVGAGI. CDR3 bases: TGTGCCAGCAGTACAGGGGGCGTAGGAGAAAAACTGTTTTTT. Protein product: CASSTGGVGEKLFF.

CDR3 amino acids: CASSETQGVKTQYF. The CDR3 DNA reads as TGTGCCAGCAGTGAAACACAGGGTGTAAAGACCCAGTACTTC. V and J are TRBV25-1 and TRBJ2-5; maybe TRBD1 (6 bases). This CDR3 has 14 amino acids. Trimming stripped 2 bases from V and 6 bases from J, with 13 bases between. CDR1 and CDR2 from the germline V gene are MGHDK and SYGVNS.

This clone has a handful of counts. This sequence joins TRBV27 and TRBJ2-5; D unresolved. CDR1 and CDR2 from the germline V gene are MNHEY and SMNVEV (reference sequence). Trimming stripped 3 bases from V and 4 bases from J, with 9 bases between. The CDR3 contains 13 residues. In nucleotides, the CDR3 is TGTGCCAGCAGTTTTGAACCGAGAGAGACCCAGTACTTC. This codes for CASSFEPRETQYF.

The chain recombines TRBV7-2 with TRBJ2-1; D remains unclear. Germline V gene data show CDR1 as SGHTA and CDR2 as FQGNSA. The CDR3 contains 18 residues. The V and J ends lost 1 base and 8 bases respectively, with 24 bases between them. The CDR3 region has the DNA TGTGCCAGCAGCTTAGTAGCTCCCCGCGACGCCATCGCCCATGAGCAGTTCTTC. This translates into CASSLVAPRDAIAHEQFF.

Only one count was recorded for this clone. CDR3 region: CASSLGGSPYEQYF. In nucleotides, the CDR3 is TGCGCCAGCAGCTTGGGCGGCAGCCCCTACGAGCAGTACTTC. V gene TRBV5-1 combines with J gene TRBJ2-7, with unresolved D. The CDR3 totals 14 residues. V shed 0 bases and J shed 2 bases, with 9 bases lying between them. Germline V gene lookup returns CDR1 SGHRS and CDR2 YFSETQ.

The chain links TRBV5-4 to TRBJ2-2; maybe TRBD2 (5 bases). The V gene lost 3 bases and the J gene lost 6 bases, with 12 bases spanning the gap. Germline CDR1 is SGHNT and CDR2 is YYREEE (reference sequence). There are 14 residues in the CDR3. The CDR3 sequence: CASSSGSSAGELFF. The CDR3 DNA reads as TGTGCCAGCAGCTCGGGGTCGAGCGCCGGGGAGCTGTTTTTT.

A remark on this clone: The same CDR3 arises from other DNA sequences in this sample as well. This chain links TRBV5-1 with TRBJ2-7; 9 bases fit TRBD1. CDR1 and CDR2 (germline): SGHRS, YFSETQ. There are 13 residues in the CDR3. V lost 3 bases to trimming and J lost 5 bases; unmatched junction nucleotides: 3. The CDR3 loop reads CASSSWTGDEQYF. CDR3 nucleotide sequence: TGCGCCAGCAGCTCCTGGACAGGGGACGAGCAGTACTTC.

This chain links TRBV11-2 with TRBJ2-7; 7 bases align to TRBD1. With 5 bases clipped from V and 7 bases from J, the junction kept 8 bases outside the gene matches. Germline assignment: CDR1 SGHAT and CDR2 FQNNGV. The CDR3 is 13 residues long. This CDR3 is CASSPRTGWEQYF. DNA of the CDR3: TGTGCCAGCAGCCCCAGGACAGGATGGGAGCAGTACTTC. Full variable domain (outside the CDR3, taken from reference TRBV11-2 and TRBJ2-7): EAGVAQSPRYKIIEKRQSVAFWCNPISGHATLYWYQQILGQGPKLLIQFQNNGVVDDSQLPKDRFSAERLKGVDSTLKIQPAKLEDSAVYLCASSPRTGWEQYFGPGTRLTVT.